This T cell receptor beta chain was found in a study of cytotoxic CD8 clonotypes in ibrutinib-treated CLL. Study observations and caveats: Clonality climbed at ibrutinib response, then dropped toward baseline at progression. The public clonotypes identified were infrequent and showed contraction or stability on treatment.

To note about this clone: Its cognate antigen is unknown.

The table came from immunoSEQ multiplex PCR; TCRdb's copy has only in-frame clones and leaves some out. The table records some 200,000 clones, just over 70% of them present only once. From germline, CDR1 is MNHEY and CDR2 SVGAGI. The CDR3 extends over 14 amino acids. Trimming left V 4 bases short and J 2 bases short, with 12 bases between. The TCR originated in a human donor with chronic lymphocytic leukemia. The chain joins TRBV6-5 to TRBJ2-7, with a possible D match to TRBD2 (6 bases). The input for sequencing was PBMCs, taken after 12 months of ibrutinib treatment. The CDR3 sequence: CASSLEGRPYEQYF. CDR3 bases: TGTGCCAGCAGTTTGGAGGGCCGACCCTACGAGCAGTACTTC.